In its sample, the clone carrying this T cell receptor beta chain was seen a few times. The antigen is unknown. J was trimmed by 8 bases and V by 3 bases; bases with no gene match: 5. Germline V CDR1 and CDR2: SEHNR, FQNEAQ (reference sequence). CDR3 length: 15 residues. This specimen comes from a study of T cell repertoires in cytomegalovirus infection. In the study overall: HLA-B-restricted CMV epitopes that are well studied, plus recently identified HLA-C-restricted ones, were used by the study. In public TCR beta signatures, there were indications of both CMV infection and matching HLA type.

Study-wide results and limits: Across the ex vivo response, the dominant clonotypes were HLA-C-restricted CMV-specific TCR beta clonotypes.

TCRdb re-derived calls from the reads in MiXCR, one entry per CDR3 protein. Here the sample spans 650,000 to 850,000 distinct CDR3 sequences, roughly 29% being singletons. This chain links TRBV7-9 with TRBJ2-1; 12 bases line up with TRBD2. This TCR was recovered from a human donor in good health (CMV status not recorded). Some clones in this sample may be carry-over from other donors' samples. Material: cultured CD8+ T cells from PBMCs, obtained from culture after CMV antigen stimulation. This CDR3 is CASSFLAGGRDEQFF. The CDR3 DNA reads TGTGCCAGCAGCTTCCTAGCGGGGGGGCGGGATGAGCAGTTCTTC. The entire variable domain, with the rest obtained from reference TRBV7-9 and TRBJ2-1, is as follows: DTGVSQNPRHKITKRGQNVTFRCDPISEHNRLYWYRQTLGQGPEFLTYFQNEAQLEKSRLLSDRFSAERPKGSFSTLEIQRTEQGDSAMYLCASSFLAGGRDEQFFGPGTRLTVL.